The present T cell receptor beta chain was sequenced within a study of OX40 agonist ivuxolimab in advanced cancers. Sequenced by immunoSEQ multiplex PCR; TCRdb stores in-frame clones only, minus some. The sample includes roughly 76,000 clones, 85% of them seen just once. Germline V CDR1 and CDR2: LNHDA, SQIVND (reference sequence). CDR3 size: 15 residues. V shed 3 bases and J 7 bases; nucleotides not matched to a gene: 6. This sequence joins TRBV19 and TRBJ2-1; 10 bases map to TRBD2. Specimen: CD4+ or CD8+ T cells sorted from blood, collected in a trial of the OX40 agonist ivuxolimab. The sequence derives from an adult with an advanced solid tumor such as melanoma, head and neck, liver or kidney cancer. The CDR3 loop is CASSMLAGVSNEQFF. CDR3 DNA: TGTGCCAGTAGTATGCTAGCGGGAGTGAGTAATGAGCAGTTCTTC.